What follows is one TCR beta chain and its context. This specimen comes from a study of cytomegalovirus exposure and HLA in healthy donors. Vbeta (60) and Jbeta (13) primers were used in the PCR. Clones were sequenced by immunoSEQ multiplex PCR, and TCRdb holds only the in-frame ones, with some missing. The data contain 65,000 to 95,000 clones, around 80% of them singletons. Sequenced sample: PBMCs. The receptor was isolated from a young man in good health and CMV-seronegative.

The CDR3: CASSLKGYEQYF. CDR3 DNA: TGTGCCAGCAGCCTTAAGGGGTACGAGCAGTACTTC. The rearrangement joins TRBV13 to TRBJ2-5; a possible D gene is TRBD1 (5 bases). The J call may be incorrect, as the DNA end agrees better with TRBJ2-7. The germline V gene encodes CDR1 PRHDT and CDR2 FYEKMQ (reference sequence). The CDR3 is 12 residues long.